The clone carrying this TCR beta chain was picked up a small number of times. In the source study's methods: Estimated nucleated cell counts came from reference gene primer amplification. Assay: immunoSEQ multiplex PCR; the TCRdb copy retains only in-frame clones and omits some. That table supplies the V and J calls and clone size; D and trimming were determined from the DNA. Of about 120,000 clones listed, more than 70% are singletons. This sample is drawn from a study of blood T cell repertoires in COVID-19. Study as a whole: Acute and convalescent COVID-19 samples came from the United States, Italy and Spain. PBMCs, B-cell-depleted T cells, or T cells provided the cDNA or gDNA that made up the material.

The CDR3 extends over 13 amino acids. Germline V gene lookup returns CDR1 SGDLS and CDR2 YYNGEE. V lost 0 bases and J 7 bases, leaving 10 bases between the germline ends. Source material: peripheral blood. The TCR originated in a man in his forties or fifties with acute or convalescent COVID-19. The chain employs TRBV9 and TRBJ1-1; D is undetermined. The CDR3 is CASSVVSPSEAFF. The CDR3 DNA follows: TGTGCCAGCAGCGTAGTCTCACCGAGTGAAGCTTTCTTT.